This T cell receptor (beta chain) was captured by sequencing in a study of cytomegalovirus exposure and HLA in healthy donors. Study results and caveats: Later analysis demonstrated an association between a missense DCLRE1C variant and TCR beta V- and J-gene trimming. CMV serostatus was the only immune exposure information that was available. The study put about 180 TCR beta chains on its list as cytomegalovirus-associated.

It was with 60 Vbeta and 13 Jbeta primers that the PCR ran. Measured with immunoSEQ multiplex PCR; TCRdb has only the in-frame clones, and not every one. The top ten clones hold just over 8% of a sample with about 79,000 clones, around 70% of them seen once. With regard to this clone: As yet, its antigen is unknown.

Trimming removed 3 bases from V and 7 bases from J, with 15 bases in between. This CDR3 comprises 13 residues. Germline V gene sequence: CDR1 SQVTM, CDR2 ANQGSEA. This sequence joins TRBV29-1 and TRBJ2-5; a possible D gene is TRBD2 (6 bases). The sequencing sample was made of PBMCs. This clonotype was obtained from a man in his fifties or sixties in good health and CMV-seronegative. The CDR3 DNA reads as TGCAGCGTTGATACTGAAGGAGGGGTGACCCAGTACTTC. Translated: CSVDTEGGVTQYF.